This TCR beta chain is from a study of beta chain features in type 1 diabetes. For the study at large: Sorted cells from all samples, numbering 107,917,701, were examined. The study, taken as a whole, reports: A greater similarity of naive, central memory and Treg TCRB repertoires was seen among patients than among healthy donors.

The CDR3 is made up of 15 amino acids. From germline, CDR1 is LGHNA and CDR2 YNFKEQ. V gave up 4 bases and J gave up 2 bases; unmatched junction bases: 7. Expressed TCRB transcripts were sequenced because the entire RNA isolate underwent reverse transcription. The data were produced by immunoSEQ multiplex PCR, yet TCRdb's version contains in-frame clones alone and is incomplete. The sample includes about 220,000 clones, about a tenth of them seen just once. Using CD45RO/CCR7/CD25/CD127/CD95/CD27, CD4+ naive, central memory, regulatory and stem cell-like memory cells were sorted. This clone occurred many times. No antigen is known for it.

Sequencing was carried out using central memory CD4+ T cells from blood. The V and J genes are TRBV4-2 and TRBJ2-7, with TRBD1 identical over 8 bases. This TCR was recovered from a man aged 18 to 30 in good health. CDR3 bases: TGTGCCAGCAGCCTCGGCTGGACAGGGCCCTACGAGCAGTACTTC. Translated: CASSLGWTGPYEQYF.